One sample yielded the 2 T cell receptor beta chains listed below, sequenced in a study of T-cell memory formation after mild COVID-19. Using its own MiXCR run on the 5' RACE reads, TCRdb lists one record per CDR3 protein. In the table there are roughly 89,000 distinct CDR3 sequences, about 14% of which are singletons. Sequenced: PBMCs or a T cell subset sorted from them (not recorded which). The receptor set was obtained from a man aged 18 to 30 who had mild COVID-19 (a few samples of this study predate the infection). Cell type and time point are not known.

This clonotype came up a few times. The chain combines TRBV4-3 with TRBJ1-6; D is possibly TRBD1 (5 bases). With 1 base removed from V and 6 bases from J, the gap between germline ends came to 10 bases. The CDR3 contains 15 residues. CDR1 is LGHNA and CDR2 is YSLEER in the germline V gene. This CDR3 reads CASSQGTGINSPLHF. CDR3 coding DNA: TGCGCCAGCAGCCAAGGTACAGGCATTAATTCACCCCTCCACTTT.

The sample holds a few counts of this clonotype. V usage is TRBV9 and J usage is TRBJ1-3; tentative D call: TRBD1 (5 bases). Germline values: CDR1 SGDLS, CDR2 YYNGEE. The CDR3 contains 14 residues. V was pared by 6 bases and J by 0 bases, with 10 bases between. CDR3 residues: CASNLQGSGNTIYF. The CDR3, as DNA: TGTGCCAGCAACCTCCAGGGCTCTGGAAACACCATATATTTT.